This TCR beta chain is drawn from a study of T cell clonality in common variable immunodeficiency. TCRdb keeps only in-frame clones here, not all; method: immunoSEQ multiplex PCR. The sample is made up of about 44,000 clones, none counted only once. This clone was picked up many times. Its matching antigen is unknown. The missing CDR3 end, 3 residues past where the read stops, is filled in from the germline J gene. Whole-study findings and limits: T cell subpopulation sequencing would be needed to explain CVID clonality.

With V trimmed by 6 bases and J by 2 bases, 5 bases remained unmatched. The germline V gene encodes CDR1 SGDLS and CDR2 YYNGEE. The CDR3 spans 14 residues. The genes are TRBV9 and TRBJ2-3; TRBD2 aligns across 8 bases. The receptor comes from a person aged 18-69 years in good health. Sequences were obtained from peripheral blood mononuclear cells. The CDR3 region is CASTRGGYTDTQYF. CDR3 bases read: TGTGCCAGCACCCGGGGGGGATACACAGATACG.